This TCR beta chain was captured by sequencing in a study of shared clonotypes between healthy human individuals. Notes on this clone: No antigen is known for it.

Study-wide points: Donors were few, which limited the genetic and exposure-history diversity represented.

A roughly 200 ng quantity of DNA, tens of thousands of T cell genomes, went into the sorted-subset replicate PCRs. Source study methods: For the immunoSEQ data, sequences were junction-only without quality scores, so filtering differed. Here immunoSEQ multiplex PCR was the method, and the copy in TCRdb shows in-frame clones only, minus some. V and J calls and clone size follow that table, whereas D and trimming were derived from the DNA. The table shows a few million clones, with approximately 93% occurring only once. In germline, CDR1 is SEHNR, CDR2 FQNEAQ (reference sequence). V lost 5 bases and J 2 bases, leaving 14 bases between the germline ends. The CDR3 sequence is 15 residues long.

This TCR derives from a man younger than 35 in good health. Some clones in this sample may be carry-over from other donors' samples. The sequenced sample was naive CD4+ T cells from PBMCs. Noted subset: CD45RA+ positively selected. V usage is TRBV7-9 and J usage is TRBJ2-3; a weak D match, TRBD2 (6 bases). CDR3 sequence: CASSPGTFSTDTQYF. CDR3 DNA sequence: TGTGCCAGCAGCCCCGGGACTTTCTCCACAGATACGCAGTATTTT. The variable domain in full, completed from reference TRBV7-9 and TRBJ2-3, reads DTGVSQNPRHKITKRGQNVTFRCDPISEHNRLYWYRQTLGQGPEFLTYFQNEAQLEKSRLLSDRFSAERPKGSFSTLEIQRTEQGDSAMYLCASSPGTFSTDTQYFGPGTRLTVL.